This paragraph reports one T cell receptor beta chain. This clonotype turned up a few times. Its cognate antigen has yet to be identified. No base qualities exist here, and no much larger clone lies one base off it. The source of the sample is a study of T-cell memory formation after mild COVID-19 (dated by TCRdb to about 2021). For the wider study: Most TCR sequence clusters were specific to one of the two donors. In two donors, T-cell clones that expanded and contracted after mild COVID-19 were tracked by sequencing TCRalpha and TCRbeta repertoires over time. The cohort comprised two young, previously healthy adult volunteers, one female and one male. Points the paper makes about the study in general: The detection of some responding clones in pre-infection memory suggests that pre-existing cross-reactive memory T cells joined the SARS-CoV-2 response. Clones contracting from day 15 to 85 had balanced CD4/CD8 phenotypes, while a second wave expanding from day 15 to 37 was biased towards CD4+. Contracting CD4+ clones appeared mostly in the CM and EM memory subsets, whereas CD8+ clones were enriched in EMRA. Whether the second-wave clones peaking on day 37 were SARS-CoV-2 specific was not confirmed. The study covered only a couple of mild cases, and larger cohorts including severe cases with pre-infection samples were considered necessary.

These reads were obtained on an Illumina NovaSeq 6000. Using 5'RACE with constant-segment primers, TCRalpha and TCRbeta cDNA libraries were constructed, with sample barcodes and unique molecular identifiers added in the process. Trizol reagent was used to extract RNA from every sample. Amplification of the libraries took two PCR steps, and the second step added a second sample barcode plus Illumina TruSeq adapters. Sequencing of the libraries was done on an Illumina NovaSeq, producing 2 x 150 bp paired-end reads. Per the source publication's procedure: With migec v1.2.7, reads were demultiplexed and then collapsed into UMI-guided consensus sequences. Using mixcr v2.1.11, UMI consensuses were aligned to TRA and TRB V and J templates and then assembled into clonotypes. A clonotype was counted as expanded or contracted only when both edgeR and NoisET called the clonotype significant, with the noise models trained on biological replicates. edgeR calls used a false discovery rate-adjusted p below 0.01 and a log2 fold-change threshold of 1. As an exploratory analysis of dynamics, PCA with hierarchical clustering was applied to max-normalized trajectories of the 1000 most abundant clonotypes. The CD4 or CD8 phenotype of responding clones was assigned using the separately sequenced CD4+ and CD8+ repertoires. The public reads were reanalyzed by TCRdb: fastp trimming at Q25, MiXCR alignment, in-frame beta chains only. Records with the same CDR3 protein are collapsed into one entry carrying the most frequent genes and DNA. V and J calls and clone size were set by TCRdb, not the authors. The sample includes around 450,000 distinct CDR3 sequences, with around 20% observed a single time. The ten largest make up 7.5% to 9.5% of the sample.

The CDR3 spans 18 residues, from the cysteine through the phenylalanine. Only the CDR3 portion is preserved as DNA: 54 bases, with reading frame beginning at the first base. The germline V gene (reference sequence) provides CDR1 GTSNPN and CDR2 SVGIG. V lost 4 bases and J lost 4 bases; the stretch between them is 28 bases long. Ficoll-Paque density gradient centrifugation was the method used to isolate PBMCs. This receptor was obtained from an adult woman who had mild COVID-19 (a few samples of this study predate the infection). The sample titles of this study are shuffled in the database, so cell type and time point are left out; the donor was told from shared clones. Recombination linked TRBV30 to TRBJ1-1; possibly the D gene is TRBD1, per 5 matching bases. Sequenced sample: PBMCs or a T cell subset sorted from them (not recorded which). The nucleotide sequence is TGTGCCTGGACTCGCCGGCTGGGGCCTGAAGGTGTGGGCACTGAAGCTTTCTTT. It translates to CAWTRRLGPEGVGTEAFF.